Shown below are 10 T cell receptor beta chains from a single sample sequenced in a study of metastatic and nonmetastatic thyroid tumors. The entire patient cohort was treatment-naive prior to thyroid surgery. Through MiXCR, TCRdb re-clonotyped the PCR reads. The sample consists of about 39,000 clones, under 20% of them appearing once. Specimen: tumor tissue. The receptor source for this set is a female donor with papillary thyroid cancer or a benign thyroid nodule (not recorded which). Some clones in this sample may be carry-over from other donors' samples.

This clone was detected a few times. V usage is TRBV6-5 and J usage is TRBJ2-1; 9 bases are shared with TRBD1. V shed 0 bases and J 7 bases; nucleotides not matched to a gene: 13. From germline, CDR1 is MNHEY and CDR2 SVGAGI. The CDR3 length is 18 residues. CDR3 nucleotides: TGTGCCAGCAGTTACTCGGGCCCCGGGACAGGGCACCGAAATGAGCAGTTCTTC. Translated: CASSYSGPGTGHRNEQFF.

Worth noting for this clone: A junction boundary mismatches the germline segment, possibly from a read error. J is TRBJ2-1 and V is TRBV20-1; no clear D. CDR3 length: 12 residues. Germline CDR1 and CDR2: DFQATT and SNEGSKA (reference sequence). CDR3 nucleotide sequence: TGCAGTGCTAGTCCCTTCTACAATGAGCATTTCTTC. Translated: CSASPFYNEHFF.

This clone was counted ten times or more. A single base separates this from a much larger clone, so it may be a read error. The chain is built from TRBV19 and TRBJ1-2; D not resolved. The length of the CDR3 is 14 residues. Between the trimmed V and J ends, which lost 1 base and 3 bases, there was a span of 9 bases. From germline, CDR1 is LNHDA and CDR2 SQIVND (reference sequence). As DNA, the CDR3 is TGTGCCAGTAGTATAGGACCCGCTGACTATGGCTACACCTTC. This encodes CASSIGPADYGYTF.

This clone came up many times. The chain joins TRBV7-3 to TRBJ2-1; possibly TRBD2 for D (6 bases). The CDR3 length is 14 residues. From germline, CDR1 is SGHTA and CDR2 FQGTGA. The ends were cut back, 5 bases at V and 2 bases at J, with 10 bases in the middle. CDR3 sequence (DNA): TGTGCCAGCAGCCCACAGCGGGCCTACAATGAGCAGTTCTTC. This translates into CASSPQRAYNEQFF.

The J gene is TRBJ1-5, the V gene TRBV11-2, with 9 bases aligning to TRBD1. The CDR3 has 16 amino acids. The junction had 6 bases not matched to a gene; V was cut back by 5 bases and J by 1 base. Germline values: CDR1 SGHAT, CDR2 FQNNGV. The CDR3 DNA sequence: TGTGCCAGCAGCCTCGGGACAGGGATAAGCAATCAGCCCCAGCATTTT. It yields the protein CASSLGTGISNQPQHF.

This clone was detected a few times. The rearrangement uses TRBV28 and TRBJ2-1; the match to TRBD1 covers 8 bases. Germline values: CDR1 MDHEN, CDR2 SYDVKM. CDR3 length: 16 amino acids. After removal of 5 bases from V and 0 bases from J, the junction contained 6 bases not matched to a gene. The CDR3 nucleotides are TGTGCCAGCAGTGGCAGAACAGGGGGCTCCTACAATGAGCAGTTCTTC. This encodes CASSGRTGGSYNEQFF.

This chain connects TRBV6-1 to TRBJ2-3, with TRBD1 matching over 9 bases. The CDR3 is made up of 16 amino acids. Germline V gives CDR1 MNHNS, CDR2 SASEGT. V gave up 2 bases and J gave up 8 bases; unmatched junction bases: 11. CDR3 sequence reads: CASSETPGQGLGTQYF. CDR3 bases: TGTGCCAGCAGTGAAACCCCGGGACAGGGCTTAGGTACGCAGTATTTT.

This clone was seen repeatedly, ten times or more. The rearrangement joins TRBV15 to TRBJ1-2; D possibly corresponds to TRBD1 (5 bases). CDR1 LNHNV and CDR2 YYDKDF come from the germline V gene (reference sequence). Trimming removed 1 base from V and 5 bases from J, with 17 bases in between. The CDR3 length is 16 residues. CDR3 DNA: TGTGCCACCAGCAGAGGCGAAAGGGGAATCAAATATGGCTACACCTTC. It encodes CATSRGERGIKYGYTF.

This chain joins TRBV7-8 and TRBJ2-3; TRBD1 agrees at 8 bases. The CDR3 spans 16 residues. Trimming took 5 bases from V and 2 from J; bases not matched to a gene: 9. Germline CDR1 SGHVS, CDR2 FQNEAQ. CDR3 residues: CASSKQGANNTDTQYF. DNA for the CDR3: TGTGCCAGCAGCAAGCAGGGGGCCAACAACACAGATACGCAGTATTTT.

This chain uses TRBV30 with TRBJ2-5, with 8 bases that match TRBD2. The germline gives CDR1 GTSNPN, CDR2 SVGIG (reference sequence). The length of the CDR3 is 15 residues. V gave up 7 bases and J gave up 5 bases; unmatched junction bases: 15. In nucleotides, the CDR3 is TGTGCCTTGTGCGTCAGCGGGAGAGTATTGGAGACCCAGTACTTC. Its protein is CALCVSGRVLETQYF.